This T cell receptor beta chain was observed in a study of T cells after yellow fever vaccination. Study-wide results and limits: Clonotypes shared by both compartments, CD4 and CD8, made up a small share.

In germline, CDR1 is MNHEY, CDR2 SMNVEV (reference sequence). This CDR3 spans 14 amino acids. The V end was cut by 5 bases, the J end by 0 bases, with 10 bases between. MiXCR, run by TCRdb on the 5' RACE reads, gives a single entry per CDR3 protein. The sample holds around 50,000 distinct CDR3 sequences, 5% to 7% seen once. This clonotype was counted ten times or more. The sample in question was PBMCs, either bulk or a sorted T-cell subset (CD4+, CD8+, memory, or dextramer-sorted; not recorded which), obtained 45 days after the yellow fever booster vaccination. The receptor was derived from a man aged 25-45 years who received the YFV17D yellow fever vaccine. V and J are TRBV27 and TRBJ2-5, with no clear D. Written as DNA, the CDR3 is TGTGCCAGCAGTCATACCCTTAACCAAGAGACCCAGTACTTC. The encoded protein is CASSHTLNQETQYF.